This is a list of T cell receptor beta chains from one sample in a study of beta chain features in type 1 diabetes. Clones were sequenced by immunoSEQ multiplex PCR, and TCRdb holds only the in-frame ones, with some missing. The data hold about 270,000 clones, with roughly an eighth observed a single time. The sample consisted of naive CD4+ T cells from blood. Receptors were obtained from a young man with type 1 diabetes. CDR3s include the opening cysteine and the closing phenylalanine or tryptophan. Each record gives: J gene, clone size, D gene, V gene, CDR3 DNA, CDR3 protein. A D gene is named only where the DNA matches it firmly. Expanded clones are given a class, and other clones once, few, many or no size at all.

j_call: TRBJ2-2; clone_size: few; d_call: .; v_call: TRBV29-1; cdr3_nt: TGCAGCGTTGTGGGGCAGAGAACCGGGGAGCTGTTTTTT; cdr3_aa: CSVVGQRTGELFF
j_call: TRBJ1-2; clone_size: few; d_call: .; v_call: TRBV6-6; cdr3_nt: TGTGCCAGCAGTTGGGGGGGTTTCCGCGGGGAGGATGGCTACACCTTC; cdr3_aa: CASSWGGFRGEDGYTF
j_call: TRBJ2-7; clone_size: many; d_call: TRBD1; v_call: TRBV7-9; cdr3_nt: TGTGCCAGCAGCCTAGGACAGGGGACCTACGAGCAGTACTTC; cdr3_aa: CASSLGQGTYEQYF
j_call: TRBJ2-7; clone_size: .; d_call: .; v_call: TRBV14; cdr3_nt: TGTGCCAGCAGCCCACAGGCATTCTACGAGCAGTACTTC; cdr3_aa: CASSPQAFYEQYF
j_call: TRBJ1-1; clone_size: .; d_call: .; v_call: TRBV19; cdr3_nt: TGTGCCAGTAGTTTAACAGGGTTGGTGAACACTGAAGCTTTCTTT; cdr3_aa: CASSLTGLVNTEAFF
j_call: TRBJ2-1; clone_size: many; d_call: TRBD1; v_call: TRBV4-3; cdr3_nt: TGCGCCAGCAGCCATGAGACAGGGGGAGGCAATGAGCAGTTCTTC; cdr3_aa: CASSHETGGGNEQFF
j_call: TRBJ1-5; clone_size: .; d_call: TRBD1; v_call: TRBV7-2; cdr3_nt: TGTGCCAGCAGCGCTCGGACAGGGAACAATCAGCCCCAGCATTTT; cdr3_aa: CASSARTGNNQPQHF
j_call: TRBJ2-1; clone_size: .; d_call: .; v_call: TRBV14; cdr3_nt: TGTGCCAGCAGCCCACAAGGGGGGGGGTCCTACAATGAGCAGTTCTTC; cdr3_aa: CASSPQGGGSYNEQFF
j_call: TRBJ2-3; clone_size: .; d_call: .; v_call: TRBV5-4; cdr3_nt: TGTGCCAGCAGCTACGGGACTTCAAGGCTGTCACAAACAGATACGCAGTATTTT; cdr3_aa: CASSYGTSRLSQTDTQYF
j_call: TRBJ2-1; clone_size: few; d_call: TRBD2; v_call: TRBV5-4; cdr3_nt: TGTGCCAGCAGCACGAGGGCCGGGACTAGCGGACGATATGAGCAGTTCTTC; cdr3_aa: CASSTRAGTSGRYEQFF
j_call: TRBJ2-3; clone_size: .; d_call: .; v_call: TRBV23-1; cdr3_nt: TGCGCCAGCAGTCAAGAGGAAAGCGCGGCAGATACGCAGTATTTT; cdr3_aa: CASSQEESAADTQYF
j_call: TRBJ1-2; clone_size: .; d_call: .; v_call: TRBV15; cdr3_nt: TGTGCCACCAGCAGAGATGGGGCGACAGACTATGGCTACACCTTC; cdr3_aa: CATSRDGATDYGYTF
j_call: TRBJ2-7; clone_size: .; d_call: TRBD1; v_call: TRBV6-6; cdr3_nt: TGTGCCAGCAGACGGACCGGACAGGGAAGCTCCTACGAGCAGTACTTC; cdr3_aa: CASRRTGQGSSYEQYF
j_call: TRBJ2-6; clone_size: few; d_call: TRBD2; v_call: TRBV25-1; cdr3_nt: TGTGCCAGCAGTGCGGTCAGCGGGGCCTCTGGGGCCAACGTCCTGACTTTC; cdr3_aa: CASSAVSGASGANVLTF
j_call: TRBJ2-7; clone_size: .; d_call: .; v_call: TRBV5-1; cdr3_nt: TGCGCCAGCAGCTTGGGGGGGGGCTTCAGCGAGCAGTACTTC; cdr3_aa: CASSLGGGFSEQYF
j_call: TRBJ2-5; clone_size: .; d_call: TRBD2; v_call: TRBV6-1; cdr3_nt: TGTGCCAGCGCGACTAGCGGGAGTCGGCAAGAGACCCAGTACTTC; cdr3_aa: CASATSGSRQETQYF
j_call: TRBJ1-1; clone_size: .; d_call: TRBD1; v_call: TRBV5-6; cdr3_nt: TGTGCCAGCAGCCCGTGGGACAGGTTGGGGACTGAAGCTTTCTTT; cdr3_aa: CASSPWDRLGTEAFF
j_call: TRBJ2-1; clone_size: .; d_call: TRBD2; v_call: TRBV14; cdr3_nt: TGTGCCAGCAGCCAAACTAGCGGGAACCTCTACAATGAGCAGTTCTTC; cdr3_aa: CASSQTSGNLYNEQFF
j_call: TRBJ2-1; clone_size: .; d_call: TRBD1; v_call: TRBV5-1; cdr3_nt: TGCGCCAGCAGCTTGGGGGGACAGGGTAAGAATGAGCAGTTCTTC; cdr3_aa: CASSLGGQGKNEQFF
j_call: TRBJ2-1; clone_size: .; d_call: TRBD1; v_call: TRBV2; cdr3_nt: TGTGCCAGCAGTGCCAACAGGGGCTCCTACAATGAGCAGTTCTTC; cdr3_aa: CASSANRGSYNEQFF
j_call: TRBJ2-5; clone_size: few; d_call: .; v_call: TRBV5-4; cdr3_nt: TGTGCCAGCAGCTTGGATCCGGGAGAGGGAGAGACCCAGTACTTC; cdr3_aa: CASSLDPGEGETQYF
j_call: TRBJ2-5; clone_size: .; d_call: .; v_call: TRBV13; cdr3_nt: TGTGCCAGCAGCTCGCCCGAGGAGCAGTACTTC; cdr3_aa: CASSSPEEQYF
j_call: TRBJ1-5; clone_size: .; d_call: .; v_call: TRBV18; cdr3_nt: TGTGCCAGCTCACCAAACGACATTAGCAATCAGCCCCAGCATTTT; cdr3_aa: CASSPNDISNQPQHF
j_call: TRBJ2-3; clone_size: .; d_call: TRBD2; v_call: TRBV11-2; cdr3_nt: TGTGCCAGCAGCTTCCTAGCGGGAACAGATACGCAGTATTTT; cdr3_aa: CASSFLAGTDTQYF
j_call: TRBJ2-2; clone_size: .; d_call: .; v_call: TRBV7-2; cdr3_nt: TGTGCCAGCAGCCCCGTAAACACCGGGGAGCTGTTTTTT; cdr3_aa: CASSPVNTGELFF
j_call: TRBJ2-7; clone_size: .; d_call: TRBD2; v_call: TRBV5-4; cdr3_nt: TGTGCCAGCAGCTTGGAGTCGGGGACTAGCGGGAGTGGGTACGAGCAGTACTTC; cdr3_aa: CASSLESGTSGSGYEQYF
j_call: TRBJ1-2; clone_size: few; d_call: .; v_call: TRBV6-5; cdr3_nt: TGTGCCAGCAGTTATCTTAGCGGACGCGGCTACACCTTC; cdr3_aa: CASSYLSGRGYTF
j_call: TRBJ2-4; clone_size: .; d_call: TRBD2; v_call: TRBV5-1; cdr3_nt: TGCGCCAGCAGCTTGGCGACTAGCGGGGCAAACATTCAGTACTTC; cdr3_aa: CASSLATSGANIQYF
j_call: TRBJ2-4; clone_size: few; d_call: TRBD1; v_call: TRBV2; cdr3_nt: TGTGCCAGCAGTGAAATGCAGGGGGCGGGAAACATTCAGTACTTC; cdr3_aa: CASSEMQGAGNIQYF
j_call: TRBJ2-5; clone_size: .; d_call: TRBD2; v_call: TRBV25-1; cdr3_nt: TGTGCCAGCGGTCTAGCGGGAGGCCTGAAGACCCAGTACTTC; cdr3_aa: CASGLAGGLKTQYF
j_call: TRBJ2-7; clone_size: few; d_call: TRBD2; v_call: TRBV7-9; cdr3_nt: TGTGCCAGCAGCTTCGCGGGGACTAGCGGGATATACGAGCAGTACTTC; cdr3_aa: CASSFAGTSGIYEQYF
j_call: TRBJ2-7; clone_size: .; d_call: .; v_call: TRBV27; cdr3_nt: TGTGCCAGCAGGGGTCCAACTAGCTCCTACGAGCAGTACTTC; cdr3_aa: CASRGPTSSYEQYF
j_call: TRBJ2-7; clone_size: few; d_call: TRBD1; v_call: TRBV6-1; cdr3_nt: TGTGCCAGCAGTCTCGGACAGGGCTACGAGCAGTACTTC; cdr3_aa: CASSLGQGYEQYF
j_call: TRBJ2-2; clone_size: few; d_call: TRBD2; v_call: TRBV7-2; cdr3_nt: TGTGCCAGCAGCCCCCGACTAGCGGGAGAAGGCGGGGAGCTGTTTTTT; cdr3_aa: CASSPRLAGEGGELFF
j_call: TRBJ1-1; clone_size: few; d_call: TRBD1; v_call: TRBV7-9; cdr3_nt: TGTGCCAGCAGCCTGGGGGACAGAGAAGCTTTCTTT; cdr3_aa: CASSLGDREAFF
j_call: TRBJ2-1; clone_size: .; d_call: TRBD2; v_call: TRBV7-2; cdr3_nt: TGTGCCAGCAGCCGGACTAGCGGGAGTGATGAGCAGTTCTTC; cdr3_aa: CASSRTSGSDEQFF
j_call: TRBJ2-5; clone_size: .; d_call: .; v_call: TRBV21-1; cdr3_nt: TGTGCCAGCAGCAAAGGGCTCGAAGAGACCCAGTACTTC; cdr3_aa: CASSKGLEETQYF
j_call: TRBJ2-3; clone_size: .; d_call: .; v_call: TRBV2; cdr3_nt: TGTGCCAGCAGCGCCGACTATCCCCCTAATACGCAGTATTTT; cdr3_aa: CASSADYPPNTQYF
j_call: TRBJ2-3; clone_size: few; d_call: TRBD2; v_call: TRBV28; cdr3_nt: TGTGCCAGCAGTCGGACTAGCGGCAGCACAGATACGCAGTATTTT; cdr3_aa: CASSRTSGSTDTQYF
j_call: TRBJ2-1; clone_size: .; d_call: .; v_call: TRBV14; cdr3_nt: TGTGCCAGCAGCCTTAGTTTCTACAATGAGCAGTTCTTC; cdr3_aa: CASSLSFYNEQFF
j_call: TRBJ2-1; clone_size: .; d_call: TRBD2; v_call: TRBV7-3; cdr3_nt: TGTGCCAGCAGCTTAACCCCTAGCGGGAATGAGCAGTTCTTC; cdr3_aa: CASSLTPSGNEQFF
j_call: TRBJ2-7; clone_size: .; d_call: TRBD1; v_call: TRBV9; cdr3_nt: TGTGCCAGCAGCCCCGGACAGGGCTACGAGCAGTACTTC; cdr3_aa: CASSPGQGYEQYF